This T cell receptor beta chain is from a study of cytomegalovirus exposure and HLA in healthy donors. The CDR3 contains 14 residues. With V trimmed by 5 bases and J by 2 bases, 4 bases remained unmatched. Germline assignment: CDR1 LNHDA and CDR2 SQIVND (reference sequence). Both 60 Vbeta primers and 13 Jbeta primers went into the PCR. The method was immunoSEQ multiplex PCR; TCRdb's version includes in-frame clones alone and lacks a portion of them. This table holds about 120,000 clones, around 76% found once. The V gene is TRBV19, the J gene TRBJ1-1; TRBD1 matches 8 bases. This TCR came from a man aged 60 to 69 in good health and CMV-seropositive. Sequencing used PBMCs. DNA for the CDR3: TGTGCCAGTAGTTCCAGGGGGCAAAACACTGAAGCTTTCTTT. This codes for CASSSRGQNTEAFF.